This T cell receptor (beta chain) is from a study of cytomegalovirus exposure and HLA in healthy donors. Overall study findings and caveats: Information on immune exposure was restricted to one variable (CMV serostatus).

Of note for this clone: Its antigen is not identified.

Germline assignment: CDR1 KGHSH and CDR2 LQKENI. V lost 3 bases and J lost 6; bases outside the gene matches: 4. The CDR3 covers 13 residues. As for the donors, each was a healthy bone marrow donor. This PCR relied on a set of 60 Vbeta primers and 13 Jbeta primers. TCRdb's copy holds only in-frame clones and misses some; the assay was immunoSEQ multiplex PCR. Here the sample spans about 170,000 clones, about three quarters being singletons. Sequences were obtained from PBMCs. This clonotype was obtained from a female donor in good health and CMV-seronegative. The chain carries TRBV18 and TRBJ1-1, with 7 positions matching TRBD1. The CDR3 sequence: CASSPSTGPEAFF. CDR3 sequence (DNA): TGTGCCAGCTCACCGTCGACAGGGCCTGAAGCTTTCTTT.